This entry is about one T cell receptor (beta chain). The data were produced by immunoSEQ multiplex PCR, yet TCRdb's version contains in-frame clones alone and is incomplete. The profile covers approximately 35,000 clones, with 92% appearing a single time and less than 1.5% taken by the ten largest. This entry comes from a study of T cell changes during pregnancy in multiple sclerosis. The germline CDR1 and CDR2 sequences are LGHNA and YSLEER. V was clipped by 0 bases and J by 8 bases, with 13 bases between them. This CDR3 region has 14 residues. This receptor was taken from a female donor with multiple sclerosis, enrolled in a pregnancy study. The chain joins TRBV4-3 to TRBJ1-1; D is possibly TRBD1 (5 bases). Sequences were obtained from PBMCs (not recorded whether the cells were cultured). The CDR3 here is CASSQDREGSEAFF. Here the CDR3 DNA reads TGCGCCAGCAGCCAAGACAGGGAAGGATCAGAAGCTTTCTTT.